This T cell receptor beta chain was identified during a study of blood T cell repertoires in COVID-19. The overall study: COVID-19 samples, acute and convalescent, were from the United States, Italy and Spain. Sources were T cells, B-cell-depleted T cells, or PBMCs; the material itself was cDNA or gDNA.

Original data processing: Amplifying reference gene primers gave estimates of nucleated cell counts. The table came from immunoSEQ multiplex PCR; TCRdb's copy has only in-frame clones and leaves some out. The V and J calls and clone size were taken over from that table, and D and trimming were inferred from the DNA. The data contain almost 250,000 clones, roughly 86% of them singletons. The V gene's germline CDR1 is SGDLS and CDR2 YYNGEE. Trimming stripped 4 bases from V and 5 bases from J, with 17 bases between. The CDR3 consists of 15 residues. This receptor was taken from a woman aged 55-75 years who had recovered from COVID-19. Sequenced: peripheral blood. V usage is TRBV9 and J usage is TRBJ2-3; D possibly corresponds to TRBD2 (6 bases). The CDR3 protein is CASSPRSPGVDTQYF. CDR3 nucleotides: TGTGCCAGCAGCCCGAGAAGCCCGGGGGTAGATACGCAGTATTTT.